What follows is one T cell receptor (beta chain) and its context. This clonotype has a count of ten or more. Its antigen is not yet known. No quality values exist for individual bases; no much larger clone is one base distant. Cut back by 1 base and 8 bases, the V and J ends lie 14 bases apart. As encoded in the germline V gene, CDR1 is SGHAT while CDR2 is FQNNGV. Measured from the cysteine to the phenylalanine, the CDR3 is 15 residues long. The kept DNA is CDR3 alone, 45 bases in frame from the first base. Preparation of the library involved 5' RACE. TCRdb names NextSeq 500 as the instrument used. The TCR library protocol attached a unique molecular identifier to each TCR cDNA molecule to allow correction of PCR and sequencing errors. Per the authors' processing: Decombinator tools were used for TCR identification, UMI-based error correction and CDR3 extraction. Expanded TCRs were defined as those above a frequency of 2 per 1,000, corresponding to the top 1% of the tumor frequency distribution. Expanded tumor TCRs were classed as regional if statistically deemed absent (corrected P<0.05) from at least one tumor region, otherwise ubiquitous. Each repertoire was subsampled 100 times to 5,000 TCRs, after which Renyi diversity was computed with the R vegan package. CDR3 similarity networks were constructed using string-kernel similarity of amino acid triplets, with links drawn between CDR3s whose pairwise similarity was above 0.82. TCRdb trimmed the raw reads at Q25, called clones with MiXCR and kept productive beta chains. Here each entry gathers all rows of one CDR3 protein and keeps the most common genes and DNA. TCRdb, rather than the study authors, made the V and J calls. Here the sample has approximately 17,000 distinct CDR3 sequences; less than 8% occur a single time. Together, the top ten hold roughly 25% of the sample.

This sample is drawn from a study of spatial heterogeneity in lung cancer (dated by TCRdb to 2018 to 2020). At the level of the whole study: Beta-chain transcripts were consistently detected in greater numbers than alpha-chain transcripts, which likely reflected higher beta-chain transcript abundance. Both alpha and beta chains were TCR-sequenced in a few hundred tumor regions, around 65 matched nontumor lung samples and more than 50 PBMC samples obtained at surgery. Nonsynonymous mutation counts, determined by whole-exome sequencing of tumor tissue, were related to features of the TCR repertoire. In the raw uncorrected reads, each unique combination of TCR and UMI appeared on average more than ten times. In non-small cell lung cancer, the study made a quantitative comparison of TCR alpha and beta repertoires among multiple tumor regions, matched nontumor lung and blood. A strong correlation was found between TCR transcript counts in tumor regions and a T cell transcriptional module score from matched bulk RNA-seq.

Overall study outcomes, separate from this receptor: Counts of ubiquitous and regional expanded TCRs were found to correlate with counts of ubiquitous and regional nonsynonymous mutations, respectively. TCR-seq coverage of tumor T cells was estimated at only approximately 7% for alpha chains and 13% for beta chains. Confirming at a functional level the hypothesis that regional TCRs recognize regional mutations was considered to require additional single-cell paired TCR alpha and beta sequencing. The tumor nonsynonymous mutation count correlated with the number of expanded intratumoral alpha and beta TCRs.

Read against the paper, the sample's time point label means: sample taken at primary tumor resection. Donors were about 70 patients with early-stage, untreated non-small cell lung cancer from the lung TRACERx cohort. TCR sequencing used whole RNA extracted from tumor and nontumor lung tissue, or from cryopreserved PBMC samples, without cell sorting. Only patients with enough RNA available from two or more tumor regions were chosen for TCR sequencing. A lung pathologist reviewed the tumor and adjacent nontumor lung specimens before the specimens were selected. The source was lung tumor tissue, collected at surgery. Here the chain combines TRBV11-2 and TRBJ1-4, with the D gene call left open. The source of this sequence is a male donor with early-stage non-small cell lung cancer. The DNA reads as follows: TGTGCCAGCAGCTTAGGGCCTTTGGGCAGCGAAAAACTGTTTTTT. Its translation is CASSLGPLGSEKLFF.